The clone carrying this T cell receptor beta chain was observed a handful of times. The sample originates from a study of response to subunit inactivated influenza vaccine. The CDR3 runs to 11 residues. The ends were cut back, 10 bases at V and 5 bases at J, with 10 bases in the middle. Germline CDR1 is MGHRA and CDR2 is YSYEKL. TCRdb processed the RT-PCR reads anew with MiXCR; each CDR3 protein has one entry. The sample includes around 710,000 distinct CDR3 sequences, approximately 13% of them seen just once. This specimen was PBMCs from blood, taken 14 to 15 days before vaccination. This chain links TRBV4-1 with TRBJ2-3, with D perhaps TRBD2 (6 bases). This sequence was found in a man aged 45-60 years who received an inactivated influenza vaccine. The CDR3 sequence: CATRAGDTQYF. DNA of the CDR3: TGCGCCACCAGAGCGGGAGATACGCAGTATTTT.